These T cell receptor beta chains were read from a single sample in a study of shared T cell receptors in the human thymus. Data came from immunoSEQ multiplex PCR; TCRdb stores just in-frame clones and leaves some out. The repertoire holds approximately 760,000 clones, with roughly 88% as singletons. This sample also belongs to another study, concerning human thymus T cells.

Sequencing was done on a sample of thymocytes. Receptors were obtained from a girl under two years old with a congenital heart defect. Both conserved end residues are part of each CDR3. A D gene is named only where the DNA matches it firmly. Part of the rows lack a size; the others show once, few, many or a class for expanded clones.

D gene | J gene | V gene | clone size | CDR3 protein | CDR3 DNA
TRBD1 | TRBJ2-1 | TRBV5-1 | - | CASSLWTGGDEQFF | TGCGCCAGCAGCCTCTGGACAGGTGGCGATGAGCAGTTCTTC
- | TRBJ1-2 | TRBV6-1 | - | CASSERGRNYGYTF | TGTGCCAGCAGTGAAAGGGGCAGGAACTATGGCTACACCTTC
- | TRBJ1-1 | TRBV28 | - | CASSLKRQTRNTEAFF | TGTGCCAGCAGTTTAAAACGACAGACTAGGAACACTGAAGCTTTCTTT
- | TRBJ1-5 | TRBV6-5 | - | CASSALSGKNQPQHF | TGTGCCAGCAGTGCCCTCTCGGGAAAAAATCAGCCCCAGCATTTT
- | TRBJ2-5 | TRBV12-5 | few | CASGTTSRHQETQYF | TGTGCTAGTGGTACCACCTCTAGACACCAAGAGACCCAGTACTTC
TRBD1 | TRBJ1-3 | TRBV7-2 | - | CASSYAQGAAGNTIYF | TGTGCCAGCAGCTATGCTCAGGGGGCGGCGGGAAACACCATATATTTT
- | TRBJ1-1 | TRBV5-1 | - | CASSLLLRQAYTEAFF | TGCGCCAGCAGCTTGTTACTGAGACAGGCTTACACTGAAGCTTTCTTT
TRBD2 | TRBJ2-1 | TRBV27 | - | CASSLLGGDPYNEQFF | TGTGCCAGCAGTTTATTGGGGGGGGACCCCTACAATGAGCAGTTCTTC
TRBD1 | TRBJ2-2 | TRBV10-3 | - | CAISDGTGSGGELFF | TGTGCCATCAGTGACGGGACAGGGTCGGGCGGGGAGCTGTTTTTT
TRBD1 | TRBJ2-3 | TRBV5-4 | - | CASSLVPGQGADTQYF | TGTGCCAGCAGCTTGGTGCCGGGACAGGGTGCCGATACGCAGTATTTT
- | TRBJ1-1 | TRBV6-5 | - | CASSVGGVSNTEAFF | TGTGCCAGCAGTGTGGGGGGGGTCTCCAACACTGAAGCTTTCTTT
- | TRBJ2-2 | TRBV9 | few | CASSPRGWTGELFF | TGTGCCAGCAGCCCAAGGGGATGGACCGGGGAGCTGTTTTTT
TRBD2 | TRBJ2-5 | TRBV7-2 | - | CASRAGLAGGGRAQYF | TGTGCCAGCAGGGCAGGACTAGCGGGGGGAGGTAGGGCCCAGTACTTC
TRBD1 | TRBJ2-5 | TRBV29-1 | - | CSVEATGQEETQYF | TGCAGCGTTGAAGCTACGGGACAGGAGGAGACCCAGTACTTC
TRBD1 | TRBJ1-1 | TRBV5-4 | - | CASSLPGQGRNTEAFF | TGTGCCAGCAGCTTACCTGGACAGGGAAGGAACACTGAAGCTTTCTTT
TRBD2 | TRBJ2-7 | TRBV2 | - | CASSEAPAGGTFHEQYF | TGTGCCAGCAGTGAAGCGCCGGCGGGGGGGACTTTCCACGAGCAGTACTTC
- | TRBJ1-2 | TRBV5-6 | - | CASSLEAPETAPVNYGYTF | TGTGCCAGCAGCTTGGAAGCTCCGGAGACAGCTCCGGTAAACTATGGCTACACCTTC
TRBD2 | TRBJ2-1 | TRBV6-4 | once | CASSDSSGGSNEQFF | TGTGCCAGCAGTGACTCTAGCGGGGGATCTAATGAGCAGTTCTTC
TRBD1 | TRBJ2-5 | TRBV28 | few | CASSFLGGPETQYF | TGTGCCAGCAGTTTTTTAGGGGGCCCAGAGACCCAGTACTTC
TRBD1 | TRBJ2-3 | TRBV6-6 | few | CASSYGQGHFRTQYF | TGTGCCAGCAGTTACGGACAGGGTCATTTCCGTACGCAGTATTTT
TRBD1 | TRBJ2-5 | TRBV2 | - | CASSEALQGALGETQYF | TGTGCCAGCAGTGAAGCGCTTCAGGGGGCACTCGGGGAGACCCAGTACTTC